This T cell receptor (beta chain) was observed in a study of blood T cell repertoires in COVID-19. Study-wide context: Acute-phase and convalescent COVID-19 samples originated in the United States, Italy and Spain.

Using immunoSEQ multiplex PCR, the repertoire was profiled, and TCRdb retains in-frame clones only, with some absent. The repertoire has more than 70,000 clones, about 86% of them found once; the top ten carry under 20%. The CDR3 length is 10 residues. CDR1 is DFQATT and CDR2 is SNEGSKA in the germline V gene (reference sequence). V was shortened by 8 bases and J by 12 bases, with 14 bases between the two germline ends. The genes are TRBV20-1 and TRBJ2-1, with D perhaps TRBD2 (5 bases). Sequencing was done on a sample of peripheral blood. This receptor was identified in a woman older than 75 with acute or convalescent COVID-19. This CDR3 reads CSTEGRGQFF. CDR3 bases: TGCAGTACCGAAGGACGGGGGCAGTTCTTC.